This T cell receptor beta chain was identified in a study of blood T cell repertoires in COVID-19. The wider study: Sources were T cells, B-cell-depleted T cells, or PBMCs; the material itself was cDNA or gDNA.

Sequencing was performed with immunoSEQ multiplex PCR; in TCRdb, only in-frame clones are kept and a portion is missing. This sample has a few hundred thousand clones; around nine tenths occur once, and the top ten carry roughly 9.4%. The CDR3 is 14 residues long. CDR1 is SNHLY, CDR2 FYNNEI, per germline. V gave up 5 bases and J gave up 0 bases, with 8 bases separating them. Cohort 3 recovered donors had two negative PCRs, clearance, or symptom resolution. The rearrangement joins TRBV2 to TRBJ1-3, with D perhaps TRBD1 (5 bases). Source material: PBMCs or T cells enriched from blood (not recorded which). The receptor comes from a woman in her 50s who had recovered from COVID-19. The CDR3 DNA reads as TGTGCCAGCAGTCAGGGAAGCTCTGGAAACACCATATATTTT. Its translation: CASSQGSSGNTIYF.